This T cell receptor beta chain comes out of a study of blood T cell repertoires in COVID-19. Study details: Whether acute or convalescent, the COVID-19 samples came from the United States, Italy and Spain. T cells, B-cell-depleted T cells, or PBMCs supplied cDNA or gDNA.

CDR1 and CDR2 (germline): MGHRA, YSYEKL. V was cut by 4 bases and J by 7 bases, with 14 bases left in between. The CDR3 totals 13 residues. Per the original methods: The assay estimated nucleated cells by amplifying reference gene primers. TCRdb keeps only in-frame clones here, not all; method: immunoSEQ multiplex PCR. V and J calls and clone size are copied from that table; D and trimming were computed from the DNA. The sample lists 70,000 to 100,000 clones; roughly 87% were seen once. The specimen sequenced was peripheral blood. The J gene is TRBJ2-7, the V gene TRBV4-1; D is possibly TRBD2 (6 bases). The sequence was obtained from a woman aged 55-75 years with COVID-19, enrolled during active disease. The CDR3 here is CASSPWAGREQYF. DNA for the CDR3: TGCGCCAGCAGCCCCTGGGCCGGGAGAGAGCAGTACTTC.